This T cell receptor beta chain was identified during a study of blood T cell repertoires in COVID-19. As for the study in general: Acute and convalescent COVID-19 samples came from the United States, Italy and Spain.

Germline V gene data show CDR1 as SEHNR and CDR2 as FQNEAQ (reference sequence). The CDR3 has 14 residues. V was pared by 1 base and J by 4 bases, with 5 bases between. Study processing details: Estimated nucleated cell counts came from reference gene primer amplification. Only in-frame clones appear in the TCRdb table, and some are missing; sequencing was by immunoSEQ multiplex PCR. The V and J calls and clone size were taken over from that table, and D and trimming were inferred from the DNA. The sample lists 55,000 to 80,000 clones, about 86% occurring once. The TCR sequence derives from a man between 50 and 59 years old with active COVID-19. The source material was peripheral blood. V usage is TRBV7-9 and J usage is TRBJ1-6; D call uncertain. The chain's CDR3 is CASSLEQYNSPLHF. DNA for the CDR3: TGTGCCAGCAGCTTAGAACAGTATAATTCACCCCTCCACTTT.